The next 24 T cell receptor beta chains were all read from a single sample in a study of T-cell memory formation after mild COVID-19. TCRdb reprocessed the 5' RACE reads via MiXCR and lists one record per CDR3 protein. The top ten clones hold 40% to 50% of a sample with about 120,000 distinct CDR3 sequences, about 20% of them seen once. The sequenced sample consisted of PBMCs or a T cell subset sorted from them (not recorded which). The receptor set was obtained from a man between 18 and 35 years old who had mild COVID-19 (a few samples of this study predate the infection). Cell type and time point are not known.

The chain is built from TRBV7-8 and TRBJ2-3; no clear D. The length of the CDR3 is 14 residues. The germline CDR1 and CDR2 sequences are SGHVS and FQNEAQ. The V and J ends lost 0 bases and 6 bases respectively, with 10 bases between them. The CDR3 sequence: CASSLASRLDTQYF. CDR3 in DNA: TGTGCCAGCAGCTTAGCTAGCAGACTGGATACGCAGTATTTT.

V gene TRBV12-3 or TRBV12-4 combines with J gene TRBJ1-4, with a weak D call TRBD1 (5 bases). The CDR3 spans 14 residues. V was shortened by 5 bases and J by 4 bases, with 11 bases between the two germline ends. The CDR3 loop is CASSGAGVNEKLFF. DNA of the CDR3: TGTGCCAGCAGTGGGGCAGGAGTTAATGAAAAACTGTTTTTT.

This rearrangement joins TRBV7-9 to TRBJ2-2; 8 bases map to TRBD1. The CDR3 sequence is 13 residues long. The V segment lost 7 bases and the J segment 5 bases; nucleotides outside the gene matches: 3. Germline V lookup: CDR1 SEHNR, CDR2 FQNEAQ (reference sequence). DNA for the CDR3: TGTGCCAGCACCCGGACAGGGACCGGGGAGCTGTTTTTT. This gives the protein CASTRTGTGELFF.

There are a few counts of this clonotype. V is TRBV6-6 and J is TRBJ1-2; D is perhaps TRBD1 (5 bases). The germline V and J ends were trimmed by 9 bases and 0 bases, with 17 bases remaining between them. CDR1 and CDR2 from the germline V gene are MNHNY and SVGAGI (reference sequence). The CDR3 runs 15 residues. CDR3 loop: CASERDGLANYGYTF. The CDR3 DNA reads TGTGCCAGTGAAAGGGACGGCCTAGCTAACTATGGCTACACCTTC.

This chain joins TRBV27 and TRBJ1-1, with a weak D call TRBD1 (5 bases). In germline, CDR1 is MNHEY, CDR2 SMNVEV (reference sequence). The CDR3 contains 14 residues. Trimming took 4 bases from V and 4 from J, leaving 13 bases between them. The CDR3 here is CASSSGGWGTEAFF. The CDR3 DNA follows: TGTGCCAGCAGTTCGGGGGGATGGGGCACTGAAGCTTTCTTT.

The V call is TRBV5-5, the J call TRBJ1-1; D unresolved. V dropped 2 bases and J dropped 7 bases, with 6 bases sitting between them. CDR1 is SGHKS, CDR2 YYEKEE, per germline (reference sequence). The CDR3 sequence is 11 residues long. The CDR3 is CASSFSVEAFF. CDR3 in DNA: TGTGCCAGCAGCTTCTCCGTTGAAGCTTTCTTT.

This chain joins TRBV10-2 and TRBJ2-7; TRBD2 matches 9 bases. This CDR3 contains 14 residues. The trim removed 5 bases at V and 4 bases at J, leaving 6 bases unmatched. The V gene's germline CDR1 is WSHSY and CDR2 SAAADI. DNA for the CDR3: TGCGCCAGCAGTCCCGGGACTAGCATGTACGAGCAGTACGTC. It codes for CASSPGTSMYEQYV.

This clonotype turned up a few times. The rearrangement uses TRBV12-3 or TRBV12-4 and TRBJ2-1; the D gene could be TRBD1 or TRBD2 (5 bases each). V lost 6 bases and J 11 bases, leaving 20 bases between the germline ends. The CDR3 is 14 amino acids. CDR3 in amino acids: CASSARQPREKQFF. In DNA, the CDR3 is TGTGCCAGCAGCGCGAGACAGCCTAGGGAGAAGCAGTTCTTC.

In this sample, this clonotype turned up a few times. The chain combines TRBV4-2 with TRBJ1-5; D call uncertain. The CDR3 contains 13 residues. The germline gives CDR1 LGHNA, CDR2 YNFKEQ. Between the trimmed V and J ends, which lost 1 base and 5 bases, there was a span of 6 bases. The DNA of the CDR3 is TGTGCCAGCAGCCAAGTCTTAGATCAGCCCCAGCATTTT. Protein product: CASSQVLDQPQHF.

A few counts support this clonotype. The chain recombines TRBV13 with TRBJ2-1, with D perhaps TRBD1 (6 bases). Trimming left V 4 bases short and J 3 bases short, with 16 bases between. This CDR3 has 16 amino acids. Germline values: CDR1 PRHDT, CDR2 FYEKMQ (reference sequence). DNA of the CDR3: TGTGCCAGCAGCTATACGCAGGGGTTGGGCTACAATGAGCAGTTCTTC. Its protein is CASSYTQGLGYNEQFF.

This clonotype was seen a few times. The chain couples TRBV4-1 to TRBJ2-7; TRBD2 aligns across 7 bases. Looked up from germline, CDR1 is MGHRA and CDR2 is YSYEKL. With 0 bases clipped from V and 0 bases from J, the junction kept 2 bases outside the gene matches. This CDR3 is built from 15 residues. The CDR3 DNA sequence: TGCGCCAGCAGCCAAGACGGGACTACCTCCTACGAGCAGTACTTC. Protein: CASSQDGTTSYEQYF.

This rearrangement joins TRBV4-1 to TRBJ1-4; 8 nucleotides match TRBD1. The V and J ends lost 3 bases and 5 bases, in that order; junction bases with no gene match: 5. The CDR3 is made up of 15 amino acids. Germline CDR1 and CDR2: MGHRA and YSYEKL. The CDR3 protein is CASSQGTGGNEKLFF. The CDR3 nucleotides read TGCGCCAGCAGCCAGGGAACAGGGGGAAATGAAAAACTGTTTTTT.

The chain joins TRBV3-1 to TRBJ2-1; TRBD1 or TRBD2 may be the D gene (6 bases each). The germline V gene encodes CDR1 LGHDT and CDR2 YNNKEL (reference sequence). This CDR3 is 15 amino acids long. V was trimmed by 3 bases and J by 8 bases, leaving 17 bases between them. CDR3 in amino acids: CASSHLEQGGHEQFF. In DNA, the CDR3 is TGTGCCAGCAGCCACCTGGAACAGGGAGGTCATGAGCAGTTCTTC.

This clonotype turned up a few times. The chain joins TRBV4-2 to TRBJ1-2; possibly TRBD1 for D (5 bases). V lost 3 bases and J lost 7, with 15 bases in between. The length of the CDR3 is 14 residues. The germline CDR1 and CDR2 sequences are LGHNA and YNFKEQ. The CDR3 nucleotides read TGTGCCAGCAGCCAGCAGGGAGAGGCTTCTGGCTACACCTTC. This gives the protein CASSQQGEASGYTF.

The chain uses TRBV4-3 and TRBJ1-2, with D uncertain. Trimming took off 3 bases at V and 4 bases at J, with 15 bases between the two ends. Germline V gives CDR1 LGHNA, CDR2 YSLEER. The CDR3 contains 15 residues. CDR3 in amino acids: CASSHVSTFGYGYTF. The CDR3 coding sequence is TGCGCCAGCAGCCATGTCTCAACCTTTGGCTATGGCTACACCTTC.

This clonotype was observed a few times. The chain couples TRBV15 to TRBJ1-2; possibly TRBD1 for D (6 bases). V gave up 5 bases and J gave up 0 bases, with 13 bases separating them. The V gene's germline CDR1 is LNHNV and CDR2 YYDKDF (reference sequence). There are 15 residues in the CDR3. CDR3 region: CATSAGQRANYGYTF. The DNA of the CDR3 is TGTGCCACCAGCGCGGGACAACGAGCTAACTATGGCTACACCTTC. The entire variable domain, with the rest obtained from reference TRBV15 and TRBJ1-2, is as follows: DAMVIQNPRYQVTQFGKPVTLSCSQTLNHNVMYWYQQKSSQAPKLLFHYYDKDFNNEADTPDNFQSRRPNTSFCFLDIRSPGLGDTAMYLCATSAGQRANYGYTFGSGTRLTVV.

This clonotype occurred a few times. This chain connects TRBV4-2 to TRBJ1-6; 9 nucleotides line up with TRBD1. Trimming took 0 bases from V and 8 from J; bases not matched to a gene: 8. The CDR3 has 17 amino acids. Germline V gene sequence: CDR1 LGHNA, CDR2 YNFKEQ. The CDR3 bases are TGTGCCAGCAGCCAAGATCAGAACAGGGGGCTGGATTCACCCCTCCACTTT. Protein product: CASSQDQNRGLDSPLHF.

V is TRBV5-1 and J is TRBJ2-2, with D unresolved. Germline CDR1 and CDR2: SGHRS and YFSETQ. V lost 2 bases, J lost 6 bases, and 11 bases lay in between. The CDR3 totals 14 residues. CDR3 protein: CASSFIASAGELFF. The CDR3 DNA follows: TGCGCCAGCAGCTTTATAGCTTCCGCCGGGGAGCTGTTTTTT.

The gene calls are TRBV20-1 and TRBJ2-3; 9 bases line up with TRBD2. The V segment lost 6 bases and the J segment 2 bases; nucleotides outside the gene matches: 9. Germline V gives CDR1 DFQATT, CDR2 SNEGSKA (reference sequence). The CDR3 loop spans 15 amino acids. CDR3 region: CSAGAGGRNTDTQYF. The DNA of the CDR3 is TGCAGTGCCGGGGCGGGGGGGCGGAACACAGATACGCAGTATTTT.

This clonotype occurred a few times. The chain is built from TRBV5-6 and TRBJ2-3, with D possibly being TRBD2 (5 bases). CDR3 length: 12 amino acids. The germline V and J ends were trimmed by 4 bases and 4 bases, with 7 bases remaining between them. Germline V gene data show CDR1 as SGHDT and CDR2 as YYEEEE. In nucleotides, the CDR3 is TGTGCCAGCAGCCCACTAGCAGATACGCAGTATTTT. It codes for CASSPLADTQYF.

The gene calls are TRBV7-3 and TRBJ1-5; D possibly corresponds to TRBD1 (6 bases). Trimming left V 0 bases short and J 2 bases short, with 20 bases between. The CDR3 has 19 amino acids. CDR1 is SGHTA and CDR2 is FQGTGA in the germline V gene. The CDR3 region has the DNA TGTGCCAGCAGCTTAACCGAGGGTTGGGGGCTATATGGCAATCAGCCCCAGCATTTT. Amino acids: CASSLTEGWGLYGNQPQHF.

This clonotype was found a few times. V usage is TRBV28 and J usage is TRBJ2-7; the D is unclear. The ends were cut back, 5 bases at V and 0 bases at J, with 14 bases in the middle. CDR3 length: 15 amino acids. Germline V lookup: CDR1 MDHEN, CDR2 SYDVKM. CDR3: CASSPPGKSSYEQYV. CDR3 sequence (DNA): TGTGCCAGCAGTCCTCCGGGTAAAAGCTCCTACGAGCAGTACGTC.

This sequence joins TRBV7-8 and TRBJ2-1, with a possible D match to TRBD1 (5 bases). Trimming stripped 5 bases from V and 2 bases from J, with 13 bases between. The germline V gene encodes CDR1 SGHVS and CDR2 FQNEAQ. CDR3 length: 15 amino acids. The CDR3 region is CASSKGADPYNEQFF. CDR3 in DNA: TGTGCCAGCAGCAAAGGGGCGGATCCCTACAATGAGCAGTTCTTC. The whole variable domain, filled in from reference TRBV7-8 and TRBJ2-1, reads GAGVSQSPRYKVAKRGQDVALRCDPISGHVSLFWYQQALGQGPEFLTYFQNEAQLDKSGLPSDRFFAERPEGSVSTLKIQRTQQEDSAVYLCASSKGADPYNEQFFGPGTRLTVL.

This clonotype was seen a few times. The chain employs TRBV7-9 and TRBJ1-5; TRBD1 aligns across 7 bases. CDR1 and CDR2 from the germline V gene are SEHNR and FQNEAQ (reference sequence). Trimming removed 11 bases from V and 0 bases from J; junction bases left unmatched: 7. There are 14 residues in the CDR3. CDR3 region: CAGSQGVSNQPQHF. The CDR3 DNA is TGTGCCGGGTCCCAGGGGGTTAGCAATCAGCCCCAGCATTTT.